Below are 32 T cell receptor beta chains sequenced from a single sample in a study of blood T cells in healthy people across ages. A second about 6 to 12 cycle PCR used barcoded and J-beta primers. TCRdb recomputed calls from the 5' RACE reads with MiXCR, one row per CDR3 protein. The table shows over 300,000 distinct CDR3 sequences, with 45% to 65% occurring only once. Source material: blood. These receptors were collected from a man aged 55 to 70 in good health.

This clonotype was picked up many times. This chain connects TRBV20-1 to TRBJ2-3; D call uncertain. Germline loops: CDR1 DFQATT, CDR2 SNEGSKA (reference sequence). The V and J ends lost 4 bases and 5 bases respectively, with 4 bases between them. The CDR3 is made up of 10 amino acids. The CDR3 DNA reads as TGCAGTGCTATCGGAGATACGCAGTATTTT. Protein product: CSAIGDTQYF.

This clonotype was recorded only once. The CDR3 bases are TGTGCCAGCAGCCGGGTAGCCTACGAGCAGTACTTC. Amino acids: CASSRVAYEQYF. The chain joins TRBV7-9 to TRBJ2-7; D uncertain. V shed 5 bases and J shed 2 bases, with 7 bases lying between them. This CDR3 comprises 12 residues. Germline V lookup: CDR1 SEHNR, CDR2 FQNEAQ (reference sequence).

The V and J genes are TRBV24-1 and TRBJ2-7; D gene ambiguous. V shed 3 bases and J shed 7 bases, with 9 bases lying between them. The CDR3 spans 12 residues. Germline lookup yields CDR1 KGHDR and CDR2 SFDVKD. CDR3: CATSDRLDEQYF. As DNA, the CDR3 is TGTGCCACCAGTGATCGTCTGGATGAGCAGTACTTC.

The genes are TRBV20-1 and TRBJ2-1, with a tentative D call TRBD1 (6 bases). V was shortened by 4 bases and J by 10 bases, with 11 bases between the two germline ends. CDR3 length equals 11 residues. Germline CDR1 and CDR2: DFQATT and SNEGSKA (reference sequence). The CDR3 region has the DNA TGCAGTGCTAATCGACAGGCCGAGCAGTTCTTC. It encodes CSANRQAEQFF.

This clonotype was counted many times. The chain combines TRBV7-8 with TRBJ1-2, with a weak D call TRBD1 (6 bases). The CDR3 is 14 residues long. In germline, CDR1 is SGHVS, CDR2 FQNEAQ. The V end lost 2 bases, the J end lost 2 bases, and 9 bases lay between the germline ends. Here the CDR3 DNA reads TGTGCCAGCAGCTTAAGGGACAAAAACTATGGCTACACCTTC. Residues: CASSLRDKNYGYTF.

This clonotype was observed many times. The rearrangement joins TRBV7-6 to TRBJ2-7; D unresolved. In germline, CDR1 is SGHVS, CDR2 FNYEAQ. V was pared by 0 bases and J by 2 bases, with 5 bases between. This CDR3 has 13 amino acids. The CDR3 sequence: CASSLAGTYEQYF. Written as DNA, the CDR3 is TGTGCCAGCAGCTTAGCGGGTACCTACGAGCAGTACTTC.

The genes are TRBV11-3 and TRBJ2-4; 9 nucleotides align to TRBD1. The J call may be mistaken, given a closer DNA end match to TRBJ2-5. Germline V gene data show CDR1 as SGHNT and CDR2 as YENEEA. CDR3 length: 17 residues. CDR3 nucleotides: TGTGCCAGCAGCCCTAGTAGGCGGGACAGGGCTCAAGAGACCCAGTACTTC. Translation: CASSPSRRDRAQETQYF.

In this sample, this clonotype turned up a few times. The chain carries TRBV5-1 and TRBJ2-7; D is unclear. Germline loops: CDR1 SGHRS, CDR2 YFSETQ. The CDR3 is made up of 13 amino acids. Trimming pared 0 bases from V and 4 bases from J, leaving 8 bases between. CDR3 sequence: CASSLGPLYEQYF. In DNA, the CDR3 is TGCGCCAGCAGCTTGGGACCCCTGTACGAGCAGTACTTC.

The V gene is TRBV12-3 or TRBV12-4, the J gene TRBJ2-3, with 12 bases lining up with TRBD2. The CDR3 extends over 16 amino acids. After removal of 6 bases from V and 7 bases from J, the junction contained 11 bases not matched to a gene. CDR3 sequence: CASSPTSGGVRYTQYF. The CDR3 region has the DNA TGTGCCAGCAGCCCGACTAGCGGGGGCGTCCGGTATACGCAGTATTTT.

The CDR3 DNA reads TGCGCCAGCAGCCCTAATCAGGGTATGAACACTGAAGCTTTCTTT. This codes for CASSPNQGMNTEAFF. The genes are TRBV5-1 and TRBJ1-1, with D possibly matching TRBD1 (5 bases). The length of the CDR3 is 15 residues. Germline V lookup: CDR1 SGHRS, CDR2 YFSETQ. V lost 4 bases, J lost 0 bases, and 13 bases lay in between.

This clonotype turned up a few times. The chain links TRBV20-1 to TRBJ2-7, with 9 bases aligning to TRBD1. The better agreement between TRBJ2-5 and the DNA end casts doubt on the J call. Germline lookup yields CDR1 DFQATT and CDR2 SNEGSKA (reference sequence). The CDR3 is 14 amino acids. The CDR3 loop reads CSAKKGQGPETQYF. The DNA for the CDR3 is TGCAGTGCTAAGAAGGGACAGGGACCAGAGACCCAGTACTTC.

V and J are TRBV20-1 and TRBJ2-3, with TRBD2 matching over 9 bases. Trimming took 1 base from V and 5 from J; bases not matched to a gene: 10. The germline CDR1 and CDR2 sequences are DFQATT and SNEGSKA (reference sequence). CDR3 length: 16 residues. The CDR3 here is CSARVRAGGRGDTQYF. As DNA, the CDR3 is TGCAGTGCTAGAGTTAGGGCGGGGGGGCGTGGAGATACGCAGTATTTT.

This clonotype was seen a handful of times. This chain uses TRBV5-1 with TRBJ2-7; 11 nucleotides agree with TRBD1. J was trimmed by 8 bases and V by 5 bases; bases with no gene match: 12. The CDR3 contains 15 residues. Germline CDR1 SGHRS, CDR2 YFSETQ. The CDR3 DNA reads TGCGCCAGCAGAGACCCGGGACAGGGGGTTCACAAGCAGTACTTC. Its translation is CASRDPGQGVHKQYF.

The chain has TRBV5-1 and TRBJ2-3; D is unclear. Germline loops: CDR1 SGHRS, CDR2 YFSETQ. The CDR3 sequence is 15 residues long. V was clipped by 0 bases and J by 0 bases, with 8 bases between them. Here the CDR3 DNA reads TGCGCCAGCAGCTTGGCTACCGGCAGCACAGATACGCAGTATTTT. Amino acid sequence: CASSLATGSTDTQYF.

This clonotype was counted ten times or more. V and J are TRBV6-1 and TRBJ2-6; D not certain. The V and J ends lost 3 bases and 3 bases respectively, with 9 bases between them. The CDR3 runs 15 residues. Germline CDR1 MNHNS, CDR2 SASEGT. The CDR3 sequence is CASSDRSRGANVLTF. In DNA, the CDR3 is TGTGCCAGCAGTGACAGGTCCCGTGGGGCCAACGTCCTGACTTTC.

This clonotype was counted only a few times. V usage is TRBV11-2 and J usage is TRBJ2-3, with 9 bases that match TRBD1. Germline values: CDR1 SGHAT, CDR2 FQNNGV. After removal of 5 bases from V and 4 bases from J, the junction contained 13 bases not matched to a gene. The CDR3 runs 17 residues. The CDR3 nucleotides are TGTGCCAGCAGCGCGAGGACAGGGGAGACCCCCCCAGATACGCAGTATTTT. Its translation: CASSARTGETPPDTQYF.

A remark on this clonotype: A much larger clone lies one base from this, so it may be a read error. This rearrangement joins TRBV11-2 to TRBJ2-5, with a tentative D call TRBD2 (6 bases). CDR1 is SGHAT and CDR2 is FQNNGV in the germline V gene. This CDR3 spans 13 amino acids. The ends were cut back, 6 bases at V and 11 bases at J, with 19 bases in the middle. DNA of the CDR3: TGTGCCAGCAGTTCACTTACTAGCTCGGTGCAGTACTTC. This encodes CASSSLTSSVQYF.

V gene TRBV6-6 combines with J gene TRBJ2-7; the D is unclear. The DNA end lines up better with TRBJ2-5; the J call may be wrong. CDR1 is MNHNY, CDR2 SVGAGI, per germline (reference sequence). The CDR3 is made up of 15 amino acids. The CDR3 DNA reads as TGTGCCAGCAGTTACCGGTCAGGCCGCGCGGAGACCCAGTACTTC. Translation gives CASSYRSGRAETQYF.

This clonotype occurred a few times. The chain's CDR3 is CASSWDRYQETQYF. The CDR3 DNA sequence: TGTGCCAGCAGTTGGGACAGGTACCAAGAGACCCAGTACTTC. The gene calls are TRBV2 and TRBJ2-5, with 8 positions matching TRBD1. Per the germline V gene, CDR1 is SNHLY and CDR2 is FYNNEI. V lost 5 bases, J lost 0 bases, and 2 bases stayed unmatched. This CDR3 is built from 14 residues. The full variable domain, completed using reference TRBV2 and TRBJ2-5, is EPEVTQTPSHQVTQMGQEVILRCVPISNHLYFYWYRQILGQKVEFLVSFYNNEISEKSEIFDDQFSVERPDGSNFTLKIRSTKLEDSAMYFCASSWDRYQETQYFGPGTRLLVL.

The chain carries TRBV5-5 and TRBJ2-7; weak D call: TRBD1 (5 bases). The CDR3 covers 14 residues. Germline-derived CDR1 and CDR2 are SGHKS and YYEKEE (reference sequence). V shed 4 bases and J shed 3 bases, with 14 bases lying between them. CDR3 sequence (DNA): TGTGCCAGCAGCCTTACATTACAGGTCTACGAGCAGTACTTC. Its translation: CASSLTLQVYEQYF.

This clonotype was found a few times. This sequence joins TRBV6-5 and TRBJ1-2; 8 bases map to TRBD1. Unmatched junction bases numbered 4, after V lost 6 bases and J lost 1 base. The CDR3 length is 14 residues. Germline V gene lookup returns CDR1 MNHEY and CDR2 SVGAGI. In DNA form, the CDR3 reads TGTGCCAGCAGCCGGACAGGGATTAACTATGGCTACACCTTC. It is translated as CASSRTGINYGYTF.

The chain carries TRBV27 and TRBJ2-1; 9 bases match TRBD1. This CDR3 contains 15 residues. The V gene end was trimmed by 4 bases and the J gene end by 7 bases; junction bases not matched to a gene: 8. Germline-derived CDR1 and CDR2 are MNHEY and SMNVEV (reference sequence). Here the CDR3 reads CASSSPGQGTNEQFF. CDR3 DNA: TGTGCCAGCAGTTCACCGGGACAGGGTACTAATGAGCAGTTCTTC.

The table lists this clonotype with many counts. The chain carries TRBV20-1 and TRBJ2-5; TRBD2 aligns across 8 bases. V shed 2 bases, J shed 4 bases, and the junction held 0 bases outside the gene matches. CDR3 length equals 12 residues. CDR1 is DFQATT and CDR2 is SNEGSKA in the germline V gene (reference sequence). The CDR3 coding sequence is TGCAGTGCTAGAACTAGCGGAGAGACCCAGTACTTC. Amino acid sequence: CSARTSGETQYF.

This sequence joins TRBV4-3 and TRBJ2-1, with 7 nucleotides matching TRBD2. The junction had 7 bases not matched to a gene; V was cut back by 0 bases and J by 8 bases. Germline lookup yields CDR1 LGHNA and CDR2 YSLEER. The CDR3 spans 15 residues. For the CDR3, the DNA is TGCGCCAGCAGCCAAGATAGGGGAGGGCGATATGAGCAGTTCTTC. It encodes CASSQDRGGRYEQFF.

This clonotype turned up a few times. The CDR3 reads CASSRRGTRVTDTQYF. DNA of the CDR3: TGTGCCAGCAGCCGCCGTGGGACTAGGGTCACAGATACGCAGTATTTT. V gene TRBV7-2 combines with J gene TRBJ2-3; 8 nucleotides match TRBD2. J was trimmed by 2 bases and V by 5 bases; bases with no gene match: 9. This CDR3 comprises 16 residues. The germline V gene encodes CDR1 SGHTA and CDR2 FQGNSA.

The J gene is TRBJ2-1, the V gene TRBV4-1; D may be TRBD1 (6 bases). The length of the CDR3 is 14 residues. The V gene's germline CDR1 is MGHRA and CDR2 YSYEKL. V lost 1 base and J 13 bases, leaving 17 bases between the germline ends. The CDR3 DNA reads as TGCGCCAGCAGCCAAGCACCCCCAGGGGAGACCCAGTTCTTC. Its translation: CASSQAPPGETQFF.

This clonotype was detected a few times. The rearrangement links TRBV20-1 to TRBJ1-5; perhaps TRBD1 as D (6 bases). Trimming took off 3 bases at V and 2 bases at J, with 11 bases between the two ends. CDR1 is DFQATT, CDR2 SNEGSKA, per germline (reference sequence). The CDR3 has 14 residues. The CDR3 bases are TGCAGTGCTAGCGCCCGACAGGGCAATCAGCCCCAGCATTTT. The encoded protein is CSASARQGNQPQHF.

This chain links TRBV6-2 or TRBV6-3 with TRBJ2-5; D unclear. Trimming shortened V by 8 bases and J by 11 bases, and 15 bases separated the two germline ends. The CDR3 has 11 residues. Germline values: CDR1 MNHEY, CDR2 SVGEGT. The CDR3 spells CASGEVVRQYF. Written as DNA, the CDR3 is TGTGCCAGCGGAGAAGTTGTTCGGCAGTACTTC.

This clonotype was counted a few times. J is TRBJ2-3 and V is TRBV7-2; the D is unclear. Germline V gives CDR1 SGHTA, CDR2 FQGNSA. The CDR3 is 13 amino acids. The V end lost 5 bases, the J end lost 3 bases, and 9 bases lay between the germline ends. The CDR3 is CASSVRRTDTQYF. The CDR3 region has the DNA TGTGCCAGCAGCGTACGACGAACAGATACGCAGTATTTT. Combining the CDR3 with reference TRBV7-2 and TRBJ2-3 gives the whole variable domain GAGVSQSPSNKVTEKGKDVELRCDPISGHTALYWYRQSLGQGLEFLIYFQGNSAPDKSGLPSDRFSAERTGGSVSTLTIQRTQQEDSAVYLCASSVRRTDTQYFGPGTRLTVL.

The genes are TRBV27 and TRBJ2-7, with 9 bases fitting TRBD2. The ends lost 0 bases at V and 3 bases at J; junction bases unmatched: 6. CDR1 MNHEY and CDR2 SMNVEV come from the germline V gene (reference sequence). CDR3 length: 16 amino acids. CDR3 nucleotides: TGTGCCAGCAGTTTATCCCAGACTAGCGGCTTCTACGAGCAGTACTTC. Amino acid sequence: CASSLSQTSGFYEQYF.

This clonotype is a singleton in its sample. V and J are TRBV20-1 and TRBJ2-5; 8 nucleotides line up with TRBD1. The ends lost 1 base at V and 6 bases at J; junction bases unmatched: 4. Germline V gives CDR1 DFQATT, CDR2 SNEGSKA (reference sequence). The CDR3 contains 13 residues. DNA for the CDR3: TGCAGTGCTAGAGGAGGACAGGGAAAGACCCAGTACTTC. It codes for CSARGGQGKTQYF.

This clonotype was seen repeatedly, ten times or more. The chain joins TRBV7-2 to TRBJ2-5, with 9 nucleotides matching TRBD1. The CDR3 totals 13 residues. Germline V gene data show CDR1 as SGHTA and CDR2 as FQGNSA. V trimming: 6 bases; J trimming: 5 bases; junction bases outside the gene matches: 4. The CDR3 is CASSPDRGETQYF. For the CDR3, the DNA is TGTGCCAGCAGTCCTGACAGGGGGGAGACCCAGTACTTC.